Listed below are T cell receptor beta chains from one sample, sequenced in a study of cytomegalovirus exposure and HLA in healthy donors. The data were produced by immunoSEQ multiplex PCR, yet TCRdb's version contains in-frame clones alone and is incomplete. The top ten clones hold about 10% of a sample with some 120,000 clones, roughly four fifths of them seen once. The source material was PBMCs. The receptors here all came from a male donor in good health and CMV-seropositive. Both conserved end residues are part of each CDR3. A D gene is named only where the DNA matches it firmly. Some rows have no size entry. The others give once, few or many, or a class for an expanded clone.

abundance: NA; d_gene: TRBD2; v_gene: TRBV12-5; j_gene: TRBJ2-1; CDR3nt: TGTGCTAGTGGTCCACGGGGTAGCGGGAGTTTGGATGAGCAGTTCTTC; CDR3aa: CASGPRGSGSLDEQFF
abundance: NA; d_gene: NA; v_gene: TRBV28; j_gene: TRBJ2-1; CDR3nt: TGTGCCAGCAGTTTACCCCTTGGCAAACCAGGGGTATACAATGAGCAGTTCTTC; CDR3aa: CASSLPLGKPGVYNEQFF
abundance: NA; d_gene: TRBD1; v_gene: TRBV5-6; j_gene: TRBJ2-7; CDR3nt: TGTGCCAGCAGGGGGACAGATACCTACGAGCAGTACTTC; CDR3aa: CASRGTDTYEQYF
abundance: once; d_gene: NA; v_gene: TRBV4-2; j_gene: TRBJ1-5; CDR3nt: TGTGCCAGCAGCCAAGACCCCCGGGACACCAATCAGCCCCAGCATTTT; CDR3aa: CASSQDPRDTNQPQHF
abundance: NA; d_gene: NA; v_gene: TRBV19; j_gene: TRBJ1-1; CDR3nt: TGTGCCAGTAGTATAGGGAGGGACACTGAAGCTTTCTTT; CDR3aa: CASSIGRDTEAFF
abundance: NA; d_gene: NA; v_gene: TRBV5-1; j_gene: TRBJ2-1; CDR3nt: TGCGCCAGCAGCTTTGGGGGGTCCCCGGGGGTTGAGCAGTTCTTC; CDR3aa: CASSFGGSPGVEQFF
abundance: few; d_gene: NA; v_gene: TRBV2; j_gene: TRBJ2-3; CDR3nt: TGTGCCAGCAGTGCTGGACTAAGCACAGATACGCAGTATTTT; CDR3aa: CASSAGLSTDTQYF
abundance: few; d_gene: NA; v_gene: TRBV6-4; j_gene: TRBJ2-2; CDR3nt: TGTGCCAGCAGTGACGGTGCGGGTGGTAACACCGGGGAGCTGTTTTTT; CDR3aa: CASSDGAGGNTGELFF
abundance: NA; d_gene: TRBD1; v_gene: TRBV4-3; j_gene: TRBJ2-7; CDR3nt: TGCGCCAGCAGCCGGGGAATGGACAGGGGCTACGAGCAGTACTTC; CDR3aa: CASSRGMDRGYEQYF
abundance: NA; d_gene: TRBD2; v_gene: TRBV7-8; j_gene: TRBJ2-1; CDR3nt: TGTGCCAGCAGCTCTAGACTAGCCTCCTACAATGAGCAGTTCTTC; CDR3aa: CASSSRLASYNEQFF
abundance: NA; d_gene: TRBD1; v_gene: TRBV4-3; j_gene: TRBJ2-7; CDR3nt: TGCGCCAGCAGCCAGGGACAGTTTTACGAGCAGTACTTC; CDR3aa: CASSQGQFYEQYF
abundance: NA; d_gene: NA; v_gene: TRBV28; j_gene: TRBJ2-7; CDR3nt: TGTGCCAGCAGTTTTACCCGGGACAACTTCTACGAGCAGTACTTC; CDR3aa: CASSFTRDNFYEQYF
abundance: NA; d_gene: TRBD2; v_gene: TRBV27; j_gene: TRBJ2-3; CDR3nt: TGTGCCAGCAGTTTAGGGGCTAGCGGGAGACCAGATACGCAGTATTTT; CDR3aa: CASSLGASGRPDTQYF
abundance: NA; d_gene: NA; v_gene: TRBV7-9; j_gene: TRBJ2-1; CDR3nt: TGTGCCAGCAGCCCACCCCGGCTAGCGAACAATGAGCAGTTCTTC; CDR3aa: CASSPPRLANNEQFF
abundance: NA; d_gene: TRBD2; v_gene: TRBV11-2; j_gene: TRBJ2-7; CDR3nt: TGTGCCAGCAGCTTAGCGGGAGGCCCAGACGAGCAGTACTTC; CDR3aa: CASSLAGGPDEQYF
abundance: NA; d_gene: TRBD2; v_gene: TRBV6-4; j_gene: TRBJ2-3; CDR3nt: TGTGCCGGCAGTGTTAGCGGGGACACAGATACGCAGTATTTT; CDR3aa: CAGSVSGDTDTQYF
abundance: NA; d_gene: TRBD1; v_gene: TRBV18; j_gene: TRBJ1-2; CDR3nt: TGTGCCAGCTCACTCCAACCGGGACAGGGATTTTACTATGGCTACACCTTC; CDR3aa: CASSLQPGQGFYYGYTF
abundance: NA; d_gene: NA; v_gene: TRBV27; j_gene: TRBJ2-7; CDR3nt: TGTGCCAGCAGTTTAGCCGGGTTAAGCTCCTACGAGCAGTACTTC; CDR3aa: CASSLAGLSSYEQYF
abundance: NA; d_gene: TRBD2; v_gene: TRBV5-4; j_gene: TRBJ2-7; CDR3nt: TGTGCCAGCAGCTTGATCGCTAGCGGAGTATACGAGCAGTACTTC; CDR3aa: CASSLIASGVYEQYF
abundance: NA; d_gene: NA; v_gene: TRBV5-1; j_gene: TRBJ2-2; CDR3nt: TGCGCCAGCAGCGGCCCCCCCGCCGGGGAGCTGTTTTTT; CDR3aa: CASSGPPAGELFF
abundance: NA; d_gene: NA; v_gene: TRBV4-3; j_gene: TRBJ2-3; CDR3nt: TGCGCCAGCAGCCAAGGGGCGGGGACTCTCGGGAGTGCGCAGTATTTT; CDR3aa: CASSQGAGTLGSAQYF
abundance: NA; d_gene: TRBD2; v_gene: TRBV13; j_gene: TRBJ2-7; CDR3nt: TGTGCCAGCAGCTTAAGACCAGCGGGAGCACCCTACAAGCAGTACTTC; CDR3aa: CASSLRPAGAPYKQYF
abundance: NA; d_gene: TRBD1; v_gene: TRBV2; j_gene: TRBJ2-7; CDR3nt: TGTGCCAGCAGTGAGCCGGGACAGGGGGCTTCGTACGAGCAGTACTTC; CDR3aa: CASSEPGQGASYEQYF
abundance: once; d_gene: TRBD1; v_gene: TRBV11-2; j_gene: TRBJ2-7; CDR3nt: TGTGCCAGCAGCCCGGACAGGGGGACGGTAGCCGAGCAGTACTTC; CDR3aa: CASSPDRGTVAEQYF
abundance: NA; d_gene: NA; v_gene: TRBV29-1; j_gene: TRBJ2-1; CDR3nt: TGCAGCGTTGAAGGGGGCAGCTACAATGAGCAGTTCTTC; CDR3aa: CSVEGGSYNEQFF
abundance: NA; d_gene: TRBD2; v_gene: TRBV7-3; j_gene: TRBJ2-2; CDR3nt: TGTGCCAGCAGCTTAGCCCCTAGCGGGATCAACACCGGGGAGCTGTTTTTT; CDR3aa: CASSLAPSGINTGELFF
abundance: few; d_gene: NA; v_gene: TRBV28; j_gene: TRBJ2-3; CDR3nt: TGTGCCAGCACTTCGCCCGGGGTAAAAACAGATACGCAGTATTTT; CDR3aa: CASTSPGVKTDTQYF
abundance: NA; d_gene: TRBD1; v_gene: TRBV7-3; j_gene: TRBJ1-5; CDR3nt: TGTGCCAGCGGGGACAGGGATGATCAGCCCCAGCATTTT; CDR3aa: CASGDRDDQPQHF
abundance: NA; d_gene: TRBD1; v_gene: TRBV19; j_gene: TRBJ1-1; CDR3nt: TGTGCCAGTAGTCTCTTCGGGACAGGGGGAACTGAAGCTTTCTTT; CDR3aa: CASSLFGTGGTEAFF
abundance: once; d_gene: TRBD1; v_gene: TRBV4-2; j_gene: TRBJ1-2; CDR3nt: TGTGCCAGCAGCCGACTCCCTGGGACAGCTAACTATGGCTACACCTTC; CDR3aa: CASSRLPGTANYGYTF
abundance: NA; d_gene: TRBD2; v_gene: TRBV29-1; j_gene: TRBJ2-1; CDR3nt: TGCAGCGTTGAACCCGACGGGTTGTTAGGACTAGCGGGCTACAATGAGCAGTTCTTC; CDR3aa: CSVEPDGLLGLAGYNEQFF
abundance: NA; d_gene: NA; v_gene: TRBV29-1; j_gene: TRBJ2-3; CDR3nt: TGCAGCGTGCGAGGGGGTCTAGCCGGTTACACAGATACGCAGTATTTT; CDR3aa: CSVRGGLAGYTDTQYF
abundance: NA; d_gene: NA; v_gene: TRBV28; j_gene: TRBJ2-3; CDR3nt: TGTGCCAGCAGACCCGCACTGGATACGCAGTATTTT; CDR3aa: CASRPALDTQYF
abundance: few; d_gene: NA; v_gene: TRBV5-8; j_gene: TRBJ2-5; CDR3nt: TGTGCCAGCAGCTTGGAAGGGTTTCGGCCCCTCGGCGGGGAGACCCAGTACTTC; CDR3aa: CASSLEGFRPLGGETQYF
abundance: NA; d_gene: TRBD2; v_gene: TRBV9; j_gene: TRBJ2-1; CDR3nt: TGTGCCAGCACCCTTTCTGGGACTAGCGGGACCGATGAGCAGTTCTTC; CDR3aa: CASTLSGTSGTDEQFF
abundance: once; d_gene: NA; v_gene: TRBV7-8; j_gene: TRBJ1-5; CDR3nt: TGTGCCAGCAGCTTAGGGTCGCGGGGGCTGAGTCAGCCCCAGCATTTT; CDR3aa: CASSLGSRGLSQPQHF